Given below is one TCR beta chain in context. The CDR3 has 16 amino acids. The ends lost 3 bases at V and 2 bases at J; junction bases unmatched: 7. Germline values: CDR1 SGHNT, CDR2 YYREEE (reference sequence). The sample belongs to a study of T cell changes during pregnancy in multiple sclerosis. TCRdb's table, derived via immunoSEQ multiplex PCR, lists solely in-frame clones and lacks some. Of tens of thousands of clones in the sample, roughly nine tenths were seen once. The sample here was peripheral blood, taken before pregnancy. The receptor was isolated from a female donor with multiple sclerosis, enrolled in a pregnancy study. V and J are TRBV5-4 and TRBJ2-3; 9 bases map to TRBD2. CDR3 sequence (DNA): TGTGCCAGCAGCTCCCCTAGCGGGGCTTTCACAGATACGCAGTATTTT. Its translation: CASSSPSGAFTDTQYF. Full variable domain (rest looked up from reference TRBV5-4 and TRBJ2-3): ETGVTQSPTHLIKTRGQQVTLRCSSQSGHNTVSWYQQALGQGPQFIFQYYREEENGRGNFPPRFSGLQFPNYSSELNVNALELDDSALYLCASSSPSGAFTDTQYFGPGTRLTVL.